In its sample, the clone carrying this T cell receptor (beta chain) was seen a few times. The entry originates in a study of regulatory T cells in long-lasting Graves disease. This sample's time point: newly diagnosed GD, antithyroid drugs for less than 3 months. Isolated PBMC RNA provided the starting material for the TCR library. The CDR3 runs to 14 residues. The germline V gene has CDR1 MNHNS and CDR2 SASEGT. J lost 7 bases, V lost 6 bases, and 8 bases had no gene match. For TCR beta, libraries came from iRepertoire HTBI primers and Arm-PCR of CDR3 regions. TCRdb itself ran the multiplex PCR reads through MiXCR, one entry per CDR3 protein. The table lists about 530,000 distinct CDR3 sequences, 16% of them singletons, with approximately 25% in the top ten. These same data were also listed under a study on T cells in Graves' hyperthyroidism and ophthalmopathy.

The TCR comes from a woman aged 40-60 years with Graves disease. The chain has TRBV6-1 and TRBJ1-2; 10 positions match TRBD1. The material was peripheral blood mononuclear cells (PBMCs), obtained at new diagnosis, from a patient treated with antithyroid drugs. Here the CDR3 reads CASRKSGQGSGYTF. CDR3 DNA sequence: TGTGCCAGCAGGAAGTCGGGACAGGGGAGTGGCTACACCTTC.